This TCR beta chain was documented in a study of T-cell memory formation after mild COVID-19. Overall study: TCR clusters were mostly donor specific.

Study results and caveats: Contracting clones localized mainly to CM and EM when CD4+ and mainly to EMRA when CD8+. Contracting clones from day 15 to 85 showed balanced CD4/CD8; later expanders favored CD4+.

One entry per CDR3 protein results from TCRdb running MiXCR on the 5' RACE reads. The data hold approximately 400,000 distinct CDR3 sequences, with around 24% observed a single time. This clonotype has just a few counts. Its specificity is not known. The receptor was isolated from an adult woman who had mild COVID-19 (a few samples of this study predate the infection). Cell type and time point are not known. The sample consisted of PBMCs or a T cell subset sorted from them (not recorded which).

The CDR3 nucleotides are TGTGCCAGCAGTTTTTCGGCAGGGGCGAACACCGGGGAGCTGTTTTTT. This sequence encodes CASSFSAGANTGELFF. The V and J genes are TRBV12-3 or TRBV12-4 and TRBJ2-2, with D perhaps matching TRBD1 (6 bases). The V gene lost 3 bases and the J gene lost 0 bases, with 11 bases spanning the gap. The CDR3 totals 16 residues.